The T cell receptor beta chain under discussion was sequenced for a study of shared clonotypes between healthy human individuals. The study, taken as a whole, reports: Richness estimates generally favored naive over memory subsets.

Concerning this clone itself: Its antigen is not identified.

The CDR3 is 15 residues long. V was shortened by 0 bases and J by 2 bases, with 11 bases between the two germline ends. Germline values: CDR1 SGHDN, CDR2 FVKESK. Generated by immunoSEQ multiplex PCR, the TCRdb table keeps only in-frame clones and is missing some. The sample lists 630,000 or so clones, about 98% occurring once. Terminally differentiated effector memory CD45RA+ cells were excluded by CCR7 positive selection of CD45RO-negative cells. V is TRBV14 and J is TRBJ2-7; no clear D gene. This TCR derives from a man aged 25 to 45 in good health. Sequences were obtained from naive CD8+ T cells sorted from blood. The CDR3: CASSQEPTQPYEQYF. In DNA form, the CDR3 reads TGTGCCAGCAGCCAAGAACCTACACAACCCTACGAGCAGTACTTC.